The entry below describes one TCR beta chain. Its antigen is undetermined. The treatment denotes: AdE1-LMPpoly-expanded autologous EBV-specific T-cell therapy followed by anti-PD-1 nivolumab. The data originate from a study of EBV T-cell therapy then PD-1 blockade in nasopharyngeal carcinoma. This table comes from immunoSEQ multiplex PCR, and its TCRdb copy is limited to in-frame clones, with some not included. The sample consists of under 20,000 clones, 80% to 85% of them appearing once. The V end lost 5 bases, the J end lost 3 bases, and 17 bases lay between the germline ends. CDR1 and CDR2 (germline): MNHEY, SVGAGI. The CDR3 is made up of 15 amino acids.

The source material was CD8+ T cells from blood, sampled at day 33 from a patient whose treatment included autologous EBV-specific T cells and nivolumab. The chain recombines TRBV6-5 with TRBJ2-7; D perhaps matches TRBD1 (7 bases). The sequence derives from a man in his forties or fifties with nasopharyngeal carcinoma. In nucleotides, the CDR3 is TGTGCCAGCAGTCGCTCGGGGGACAGCTACTACGAGCAGTACTTC. It translates to CASSRSGDSYYEQYF.